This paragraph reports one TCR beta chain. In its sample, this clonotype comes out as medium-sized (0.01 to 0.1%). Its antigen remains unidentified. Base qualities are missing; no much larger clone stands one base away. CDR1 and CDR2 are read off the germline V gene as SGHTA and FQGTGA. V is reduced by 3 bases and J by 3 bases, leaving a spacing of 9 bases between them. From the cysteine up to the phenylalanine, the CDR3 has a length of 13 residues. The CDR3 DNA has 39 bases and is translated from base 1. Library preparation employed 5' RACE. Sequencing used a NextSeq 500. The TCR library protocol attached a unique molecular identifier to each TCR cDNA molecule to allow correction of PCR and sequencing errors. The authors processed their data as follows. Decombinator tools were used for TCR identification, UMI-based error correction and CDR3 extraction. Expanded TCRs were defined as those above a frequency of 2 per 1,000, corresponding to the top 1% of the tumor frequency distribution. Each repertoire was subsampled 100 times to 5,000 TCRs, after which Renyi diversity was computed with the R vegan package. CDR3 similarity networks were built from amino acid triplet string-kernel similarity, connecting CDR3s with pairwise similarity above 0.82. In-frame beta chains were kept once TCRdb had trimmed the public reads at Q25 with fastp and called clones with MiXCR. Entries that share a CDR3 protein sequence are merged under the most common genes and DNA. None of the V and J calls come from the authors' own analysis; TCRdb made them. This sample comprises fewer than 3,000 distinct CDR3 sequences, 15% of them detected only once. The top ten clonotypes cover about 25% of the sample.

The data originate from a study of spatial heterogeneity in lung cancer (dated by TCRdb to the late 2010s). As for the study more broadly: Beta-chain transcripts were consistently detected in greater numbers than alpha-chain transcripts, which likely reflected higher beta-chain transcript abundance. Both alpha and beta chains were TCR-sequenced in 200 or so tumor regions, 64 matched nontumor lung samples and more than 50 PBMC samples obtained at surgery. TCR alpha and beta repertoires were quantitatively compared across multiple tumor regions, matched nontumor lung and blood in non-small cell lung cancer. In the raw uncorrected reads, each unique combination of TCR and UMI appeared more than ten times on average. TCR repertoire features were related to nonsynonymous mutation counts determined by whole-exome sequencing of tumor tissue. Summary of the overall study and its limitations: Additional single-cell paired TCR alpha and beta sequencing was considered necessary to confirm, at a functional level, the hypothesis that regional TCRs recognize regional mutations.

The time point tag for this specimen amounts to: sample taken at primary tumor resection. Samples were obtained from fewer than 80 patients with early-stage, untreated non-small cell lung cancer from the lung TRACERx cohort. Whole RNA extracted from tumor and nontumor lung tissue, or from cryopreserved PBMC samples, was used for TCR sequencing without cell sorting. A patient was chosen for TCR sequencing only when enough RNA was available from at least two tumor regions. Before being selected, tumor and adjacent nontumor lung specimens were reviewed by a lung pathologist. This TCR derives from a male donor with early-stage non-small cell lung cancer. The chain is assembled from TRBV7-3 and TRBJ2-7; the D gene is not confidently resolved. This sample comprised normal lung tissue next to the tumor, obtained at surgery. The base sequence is TGTGCCAGCAGCTTGGGCCGGATCTACGAGCAGTACTTC. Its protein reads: CASSLGRIYEQYF.